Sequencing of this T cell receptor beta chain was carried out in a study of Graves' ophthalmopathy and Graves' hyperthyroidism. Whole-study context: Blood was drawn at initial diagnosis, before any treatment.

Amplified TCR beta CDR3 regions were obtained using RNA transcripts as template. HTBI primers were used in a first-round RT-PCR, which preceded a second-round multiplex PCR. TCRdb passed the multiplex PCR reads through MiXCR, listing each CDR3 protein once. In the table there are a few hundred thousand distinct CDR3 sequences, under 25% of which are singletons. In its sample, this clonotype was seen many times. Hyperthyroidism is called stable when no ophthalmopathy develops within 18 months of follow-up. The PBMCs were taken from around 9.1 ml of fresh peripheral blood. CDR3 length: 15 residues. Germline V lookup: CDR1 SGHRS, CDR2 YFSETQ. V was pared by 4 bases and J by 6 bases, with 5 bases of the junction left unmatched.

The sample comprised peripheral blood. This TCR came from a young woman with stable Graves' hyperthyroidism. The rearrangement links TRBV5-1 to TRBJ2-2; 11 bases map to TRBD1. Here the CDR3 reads CASSKGQGGSGELFF. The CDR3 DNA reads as TGCGCCAGCAGCAAGGGACAGGGGGGCTCCGGGGAGCTGTTTTTT.